This TCR beta chain was identified in a study of blood T cells in healthy people across ages. Study results and limitations: Long-lived and aged donors differed, with more naive CD4+ cells and higher diversity in the long-lived. Because sorting was not performed, PBMCs prevented conclusive naive versus antigen-experienced comparison. Across the age range, TCR beta diversity per million T cells fell in a roughly linear way.

V shed 0 bases and J 1 base; nucleotides not matched to a gene: 7. CDR1 is MNHEY and CDR2 is SVGAGI in the germline V gene. This CDR3 has 18 amino acids. A second PCR, run for roughly 7 to 11 cycles, used a sample-barcoded 5' primer plus a J-beta primer mix. Every cDNA was tagged by a template-switch adaptor with 12 random nucleotides. TCRdb reanalysed the 5' RACE reads using MiXCR and keeps one entry per CDR3 protein. Among around 1.5 million distinct CDR3 sequences, roughly 59% were seen once, and the ten largest hold more than 6%. As to this clonotype: Its antigen is not known.

The sequenced sample consisted of blood. This TCR was recovered from a man younger than 35 in good health. V and J are TRBV6-5 and TRBJ2-1, with 9 positions matching TRBD2. In DNA, the CDR3 is TGTGCCAGCAGTTACTCGACGGGACTAGCCTATTCCTACAATGAGCAGTTCTTC. Encoded protein: CASSYSTGLAYSYNEQFF.